Listed below are T cell receptor beta chains from one sample, sequenced in a study of cytomegalovirus exposure and HLA in healthy donors. Produced via immunoSEQ multiplex PCR; TCRdb's table is partial and in-frame only. The data show 150,000 or so clones, approximately 92% seen once. Material: PBMCs. The receptors shown here come from a woman aged 18-29 years in good health and CMV-seropositive. The CDR3 runs from the conserved cysteine through the conserved F or W. D genes are given only for firm matches. A row's size may be missing; if present it is once, few, many or a size class.

d_gene	abundance	v_gene	j_gene	CDR3nt	CDR3aa
TRBD2	.	TRBV4-2	TRBJ2-3	TGTGCCAGCAGCCCGACTAGCGGGAGTAGCACAGATACGCAGTATTTT	CASSPTSGSSTDTQYF
.	few	TRBV5-4	TRBJ1-1	TGTGCCAGCAGCTTAAGGACTAGCAGGGCTTTCTTT	CASSLRTSRAFF
.	.	TRBV5-1	TRBJ2-5	TGCGCCAGCAGCTCCGGAGAGACCCAGTACTTC	CASSSGETQYF
.	.	TRBV13	TRBJ2-3	TGTGCCAGCAGCTTCCCGAGCACAGATACGCAGTATTTT	CASSFPSTDTQYF
TRBD2	.	TRBV12-5	TRBJ2-1	TGTGCTAGTGGTTTGGTAGTAAGCGGGGACTACAATGAGCAGTTCTTC	CASGLVVSGDYNEQFF
TRBD1	.	TRBV6-5	TRBJ1-2	TGTGCCAGCAGTTACTCGACCAGCAGGGGGCATGGCTACACCTTC	CASSYSTSRGHGYTF
TRBD2	.	TRBV7-6	TRBJ2-2	TGTGCCAGCAGCCCTATCGCGGCGGGGGGCCGAACCGGGGAGCTGTTTTTT	CASSPIAAGGRTGELFF
.	.	TRBV11-2	TRBJ1-2	TGTGCCAGCAGCTGGGGTATCGGGGTGGAGGCATCCTTCCTCTATGGCTACACCTTC	CASSWGIGVEASFLYGYTF
.	.	TRBV19	TRBJ1-1	TGTGCCAGTAGTATAGGTGCGGGGGCGATAATGACTGAAGCTTTCTTT	CASSIGAGAIMTEAFF
TRBD2	.	TRBV4-2	TRBJ2-3	TGTGCCAGCAGCTCGGACGGGAGGGACACAGATACGCAGTATTTT	CASSSDGRDTDTQYF
TRBD1	.	TRBV25-1	TRBJ1-5	TGTGCCAGCAGTGACTCAGGACAGGGGAGGCAGCCCCAGCATTTT	CASSDSGQGRQPQHF
TRBD2	.	TRBV9	TRBJ2-3	TGTGCCAGCAGCGTAGGGCCGTGGAGCGGGGGGATCACAGATACGCAGTATTTT	CASSVGPWSGGITDTQYF
TRBD1	.	TRBV7-2	TRBJ1-1	TGTGCCAGCACTCGGGGGACAGCAACTGAAGCTTTCTTT	CASTRGTATEAFF
.	.	TRBV28	TRBJ1-6	TGTGCCAGCAGGGGGCCTAATTCACCCCTCCACTTT	CASRGPNSPLHF
.	.	TRBV5-1	TRBJ1-6	TGCGCCAGCAGCTTGATAGAGAGTAATTCACCCCTCCACTTT	CASSLIESNSPLHF
TRBD1	.	TRBV2	TRBJ1-2	TGTGCCAGCAGTGAAGGGCACTGGACAGGGGGCTATGGCTACACCTTC	CASSEGHWTGGYGYTF
TRBD1	.	TRBV18	TRBJ2-5	TGTGCCAGCTCACGGGACAGTCTCCAAGAGACCCAGTACTTC	CASSRDSLQETQYF
.	.	TRBV27	TRBJ1-6	TGTGCCAGCAGTGCCTCCGGGGGAACCCTCCACTTT	CASSASGGTLHF
TRBD1	.	TRBV27	TRBJ2-2	TGTGCCAGCACGAAGGCCAAAACAGGGGTTAACACCGGGGAGCTGTTTTTT	CASTKAKTGVNTGELFF
TRBD1	.	TRBV14	TRBJ1-2	TGTGCCAGCAGCCAAGGGGACAGATCTAACTATGGCTACACCTTC	CASSQGDRSNYGYTF
TRBD1	.	TRBV28	TRBJ1-5	TGTGCCAGCAGTTTAGTTGGACAGGGGCAGCCCCAGCATTTT	CASSLVGQGQPQHF
TRBD1	.	TRBV15	TRBJ1-4	TGTGCCACCTCGGGAGGACAGGGATTGCCTAATGAAAAACTGTTTTTT	CATSGGQGLPNEKLFF
.	.	TRBV28	TRBJ2-7	TGTGCCAGCAGTTTATTAACCAGGGACGAGCAGTACTTC	CASSLLTRDEQYF
TRBD2	.	TRBV4-3	TRBJ2-1	TGCGCCAGCAGCCAAGATCCCCTAGCGGGGGGTATAATCTCCTACAATGAGCAGTTCTTC	CASSQDPLAGGIISYNEQFF
TRBD1	.	TRBV27	TRBJ1-6	TGTGGGGTGGGGACAGTATCACCCCTCCACTTT	CGVGTVSPLHF
.	.	TRBV4-1	TRBJ1-3	TGCGCCAGCAGTCGCAGTTTTTACTCTGGAAACACCATATATTTT	CASSRSFYSGNTIYF